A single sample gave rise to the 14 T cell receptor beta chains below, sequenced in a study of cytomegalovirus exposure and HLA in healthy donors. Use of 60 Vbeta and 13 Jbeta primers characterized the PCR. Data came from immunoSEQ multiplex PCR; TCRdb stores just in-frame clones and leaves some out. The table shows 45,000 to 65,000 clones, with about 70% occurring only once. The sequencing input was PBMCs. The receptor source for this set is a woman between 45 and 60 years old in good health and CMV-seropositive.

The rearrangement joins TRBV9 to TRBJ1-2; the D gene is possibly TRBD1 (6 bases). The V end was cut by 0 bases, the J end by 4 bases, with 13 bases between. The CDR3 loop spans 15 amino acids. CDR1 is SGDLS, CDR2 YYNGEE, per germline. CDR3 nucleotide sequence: TGTGCCAGCAGCGTAGAACAGGGCCCCCTCTATGGCTACACCTTC. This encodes CASSVEQGPLYGYTF.

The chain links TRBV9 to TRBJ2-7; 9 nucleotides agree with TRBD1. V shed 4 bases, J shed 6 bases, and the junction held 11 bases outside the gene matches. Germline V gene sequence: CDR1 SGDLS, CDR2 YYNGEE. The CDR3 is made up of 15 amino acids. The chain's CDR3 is CASSPRRTGDLEQYF. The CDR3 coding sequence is TGTGCCAGCAGCCCCCGGCGGACAGGGGATCTCGAGCAGTACTTC. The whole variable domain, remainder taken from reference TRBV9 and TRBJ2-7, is DSGVTQTPKHLITATGQRVTLRCSPRSGDLSVYWYQQSLDQGLQFLIQYYNGEERAKGNILERFSAQQFPDLHSELNLSSLELGDSALYFCASSPRRTGDLEQYFGPGTRLTVT.

The CDR3 DNA reads TGTGCCAGCAGCTTGGGGGCGGGGGCCTACAATGAGCAGTTCTTC. Encoded protein: CASSLGAGAYNEQFF. The chain has TRBV5-4 and TRBJ2-1, with 7 positions matching TRBD2. This CDR3 comprises 15 residues. With V trimmed by 0 bases and J by 2 bases, 2 bases remained unmatched. CDR1 and CDR2 (germline): SGHNT, YYREEE (reference sequence).

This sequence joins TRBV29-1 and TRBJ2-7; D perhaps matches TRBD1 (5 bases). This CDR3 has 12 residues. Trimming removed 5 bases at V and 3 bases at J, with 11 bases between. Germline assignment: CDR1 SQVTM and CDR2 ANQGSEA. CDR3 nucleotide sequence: TGCAGCGTTCTACTAAGGGGCTACGAGCAGTACTTC. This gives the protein CSVLLRGYEQYF.

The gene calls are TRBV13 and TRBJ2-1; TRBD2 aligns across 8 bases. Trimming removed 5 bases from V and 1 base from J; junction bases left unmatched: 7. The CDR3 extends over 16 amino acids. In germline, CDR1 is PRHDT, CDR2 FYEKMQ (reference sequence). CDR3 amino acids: CASSPPTGGSYNEQFF. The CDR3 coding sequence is TGTGCCAGCAGCCCGCCGACGGGAGGGTCCTACAATGAGCAGTTCTTC.

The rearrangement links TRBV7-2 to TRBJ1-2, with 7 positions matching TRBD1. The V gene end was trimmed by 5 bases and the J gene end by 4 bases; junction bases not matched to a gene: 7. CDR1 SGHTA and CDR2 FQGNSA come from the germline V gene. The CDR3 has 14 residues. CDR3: CASSAQGRGYGYTF. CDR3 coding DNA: TGTGCCAGCAGCGCACAGGGGCGAGGCTATGGCTACACCTTC.

The CDR3 loop reads CASSFQGGPTMGEQYF. The CDR3 DNA reads TGTGCCAGCAGTTTCCAAGGGGGCCCCACCATGGGCGAGCAGTACTTC. J is TRBJ2-7 and V is TRBV27; the match to TRBD1 covers 7 bases. Germline CDR1 and CDR2: MNHEY and SMNVEV (reference sequence). The V and J ends lost 3 bases and 6 bases, in that order; junction bases with no gene match: 14. CDR3 length equals 16 residues.

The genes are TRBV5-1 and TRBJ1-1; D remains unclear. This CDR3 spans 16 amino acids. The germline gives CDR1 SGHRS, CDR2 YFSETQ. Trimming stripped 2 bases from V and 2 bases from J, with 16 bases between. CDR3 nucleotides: TGCGCCAGCAGCTTCTTTTCCTCCACTCAAAACACTGAAGCTTTCTTT. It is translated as CASSFFSSTQNTEAFF.

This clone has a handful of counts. Here the CDR3 reads CAISEGPGGRSQPQHF. The CDR3 DNA is TGTGCCATCAGTGAGGGACCAGGGGGCAGGAGTCAGCCCCAGCATTTT. The gene calls are TRBV10-3 and TRBJ1-5; TRBD1 aligns across 8 bases. With V trimmed by 2 bases and J by 6 bases, 9 bases remained unmatched. The CDR3 length is 16 residues. Germline CDR1 ENHRY, CDR2 SYGVKD.

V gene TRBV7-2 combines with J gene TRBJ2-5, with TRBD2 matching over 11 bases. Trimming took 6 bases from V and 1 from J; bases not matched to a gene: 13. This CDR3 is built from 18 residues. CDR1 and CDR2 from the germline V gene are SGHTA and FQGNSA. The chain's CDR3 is CASSSVGLAGGFQETQYF. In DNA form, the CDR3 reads TGTGCCAGCAGTTCGGTCGGGTTAGCGGGGGGGTTCCAAGAGACCCAGTACTTC.

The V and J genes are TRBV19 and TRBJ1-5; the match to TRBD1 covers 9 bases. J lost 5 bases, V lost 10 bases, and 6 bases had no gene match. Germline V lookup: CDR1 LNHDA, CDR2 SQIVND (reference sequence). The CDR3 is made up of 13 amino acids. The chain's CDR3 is CATGTGPYQPQHF. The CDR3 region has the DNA TGTGCCACCGGGACAGGGCCTTATCAGCCCCAGCATTTT.

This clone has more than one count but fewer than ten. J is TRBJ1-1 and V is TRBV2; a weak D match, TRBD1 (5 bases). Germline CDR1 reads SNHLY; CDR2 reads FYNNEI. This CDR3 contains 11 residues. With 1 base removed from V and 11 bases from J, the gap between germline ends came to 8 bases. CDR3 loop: CASSEGGRAFF. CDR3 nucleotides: TGTGCCAGCAGTGAAGGGGGCCGCGCTTTCTTT.

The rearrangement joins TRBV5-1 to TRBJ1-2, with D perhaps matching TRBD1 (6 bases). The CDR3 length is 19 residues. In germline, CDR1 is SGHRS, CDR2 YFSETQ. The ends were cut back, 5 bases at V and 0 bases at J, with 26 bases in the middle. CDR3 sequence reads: CASRVRGTGLTSANYGYTF. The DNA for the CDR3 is TGCGCCAGCAGGGTTCGGGGAACAGGGCTAACGTCAGCTAACTATGGCTACACCTTC.

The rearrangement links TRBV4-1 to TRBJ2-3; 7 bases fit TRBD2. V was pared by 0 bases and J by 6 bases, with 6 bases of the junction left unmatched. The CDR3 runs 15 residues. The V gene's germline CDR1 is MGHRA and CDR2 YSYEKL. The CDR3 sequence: CASSQEGLRRDTQYF. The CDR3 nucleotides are TGCGCCAGCAGCCAAGAGGGACTACGGCGGGATACGCAGTATTTT.